Listed below are T cell receptor beta chains from one sample, sequenced in a study of radiation and T cells in renal cell carcinoma. Profiling relied on immunoSEQ multiplex PCR, and the TCRdb table lists in-frame clones only, not all of them. Among approximately 63,000 clones, around 78% were seen once, and the ten largest hold roughly 8%. The sequenced sample was blood, obtained from a patient whose treatment included radiotherapy and nephrectomy. Receptors originate from a man between 60 and 75 years old with renal cell carcinoma. CDR3s include the opening cysteine and the closing phenylalanine or tryptophan. The order of the fields is clone size, D gene, J gene, V gene, CDR3 DNA, CDR3 protein. The D gene is left open where the match is weak. Clone size is not always given. Where it is, it says once, few, many or a class for expanded clones.

size: .
D: .
J: TRBJ2-3
V: TRBV7-2
DNA: TGTGCCAGCAGCTCCCTATGGAGTGCCTCTGACACAGATACGCAGTATTTT
CDR3: CASSSLWSASDTDTQYF

size: few
D: TRBD1
J: TRBJ1-2
V: TRBV27
DNA: TGTGCCAGCAGTTTCGCAGGGGGCAGTGGCTACACCTTC
CDR3: CASSFAGGSGYTF

size: .
D: .
J: TRBJ1-1
V: TRBV19
DNA: TGTGCCAGTAGTATTCCGGGATCTGGTGGTGGGTCGGCTTTCTTT
CDR3: CASSIPGSGGGSAFF

size: .
D: .
J: TRBJ1-5
V: TRBV11-2
DNA: TGTGCCAGCAGCCGAGACAGGTTTAGCAATCAGCCCCAGCATTTT
CDR3: CASSRDRFSNQPQHF

size: .
D: .
J: TRBJ2-1
V: TRBV7-8
DNA: TGTGCCAGCAGCTTTTCGGCGCTCGATGAGCAGTTCTTC
CDR3: CASSFSALDEQFF

size: .
D: .
J: TRBJ2-5
V: TRBV21-1
DNA: TGTGCCAGCAGCAAAGGTGCGACAGCCCAAGAGACCCAGTACTTC
CDR3: CASSKGATAQETQYF

size: .
D: .
J: TRBJ1-2
V: TRBV10-2
DNA: TGCGCCAGCAGCCCGCGGGGGGACTATGGCTACACCTTC
CDR3: CASSPRGDYGYTF

size: few
D: .
J: TRBJ1-5
V: TRBV19
DNA: TGTGCCAGTAGTACACCACGGGTTCAGCCCCAGCATTTT
CDR3: CASSTPRVQPQHF

size: few
D: .
J: TRBJ1-1
V: TRBV10-1
DNA: TGCGCCAGCAGTGAGAAGACAGCCACTGAAGCTTTCTTT
CDR3: CASSEKTATEAFF

size: .
D: .
J: TRBJ2-2
V: TRBV30
DNA: TGTGCCTGGAGTAAGGGTTACACCGGGGAGCTGTTTTTT
CDR3: CAWSKGYTGELFF

size: .
D: .
J: TRBJ1-1
V: TRBV7-9
DNA: TGTGCCAGCAGCTGGAGTGGGACCATGAACACTGAAGCTTTCTTT
CDR3: CASSWSGTMNTEAFF

size: .
D: TRBD1
J: TRBJ1-2
V: TRBV11-3
DNA: TGTGCCAGCAGCTTAGACCCAGGGGGGGGCTACACCTTC
CDR3: CASSLDPGGGYTF

size: .
D: .
J: TRBJ2-2
V: TRBV21-1
DNA: TGTGCCAGCAGCAAAGATACAGCTAACACCGGGGAGCTGTTTTTT
CDR3: CASSKDTANTGELFF

size: .
D: TRBD2
J: TRBJ2-1
V: TRBV19
DNA: TGTGCCAGTAGTACCCAACTAGCGGGAGTTGGCCATGAGCAGTTCTTC
CDR3: CASSTQLAGVGHEQFF

size: .
D: .
J: TRBJ1-1
V: TRBV28
DNA: TGTGCCACCGAAACAGGGCCCGGAAACACTGAAGCTTTCTTT
CDR3: CATETGPGNTEAFF

size: .
D: .
J: TRBJ1-1
V: TRBV11-2
DNA: TGTGCCAGCAGCCACCTGGTGTGGGAGGGCACTGAAGCTTTCTTT
CDR3: CASSHLVWEGTEAFF

size: .
D: .
J: TRBJ2-5
V: TRBV6-6
DNA: TGTGCCAGCACCAAACCAGGGGGGGACTCAAGAGGGACCCAGTACTTC
CDR3: CASTKPGGDSRGTQYF

size: .
D: TRBD2
J: TRBJ2-1
V: TRBV30
DNA: TGTGCCTGGAGTCCGGCCGGGGGGTGGAACAATGAGCAGTTCTTC
CDR3: CAWSPAGGWNNEQFF

size: .
D: TRBD2
J: TRBJ2-1
V: TRBV7-2
DNA: TGTGCCAGCAGCCTGACTAGCGGGGGGGCATTACAGTTCTTC
CDR3: CASSLTSGGALQFF

size: once
D: TRBD1
J: TRBJ2-4
V: TRBV18
DNA: TGTGCCAGCTCACCACGCGGACAGGATGGGTGGGGCATTCAGTACTTC
CDR3: CASSPRGQDGWGIQYF

size: .
D: TRBD1
J: TRBJ2-5
V: TRBV25-1
DNA: TGTGCCAGCAGTGGGGGGACAGCTCAAGAGACCCAGTACTTC
CDR3: CASSGGTAQETQYF

size: .
D: .
J: TRBJ2-1
V: TRBV11-2
DNA: TGTGCCAGCAGCTTAGGGAGCTCAAGGGGGGAGAATGAGCAGTTCTTC
CDR3: CASSLGSSRGENEQFF